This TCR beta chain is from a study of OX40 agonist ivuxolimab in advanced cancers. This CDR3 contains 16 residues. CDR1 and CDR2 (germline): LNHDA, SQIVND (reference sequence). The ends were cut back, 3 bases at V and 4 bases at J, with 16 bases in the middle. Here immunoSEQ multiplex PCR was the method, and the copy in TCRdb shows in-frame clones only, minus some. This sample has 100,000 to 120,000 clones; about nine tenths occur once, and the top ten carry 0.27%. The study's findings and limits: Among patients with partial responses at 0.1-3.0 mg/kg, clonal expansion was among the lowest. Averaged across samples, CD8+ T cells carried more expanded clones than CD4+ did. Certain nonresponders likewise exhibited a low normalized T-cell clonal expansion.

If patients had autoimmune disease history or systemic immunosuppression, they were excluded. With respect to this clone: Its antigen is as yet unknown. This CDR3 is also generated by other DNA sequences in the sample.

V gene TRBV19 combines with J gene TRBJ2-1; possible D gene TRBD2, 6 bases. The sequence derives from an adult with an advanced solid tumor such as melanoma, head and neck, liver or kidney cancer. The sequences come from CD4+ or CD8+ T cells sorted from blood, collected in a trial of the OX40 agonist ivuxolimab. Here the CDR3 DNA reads TGTGCCAGTAGTATCGAGGGGACGGGGAGGTACAATGAGCAGTTCTTC. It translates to CASSIEGTGRYNEQFF.